The 9 T cell receptor beta chains presented below share a single source sample, sequenced in a study of cytotoxic CD8 clonotypes in ibrutinib-treated CLL. This table comes from immunoSEQ multiplex PCR, and its TCRdb copy is limited to in-frame clones, with some not included. The sample yields 150,000 to 200,000 clones, 88% seen once. The material was PBMCs, obtained at disease progression, from a patient treated with ibrutinib. The source is a human donor with chronic lymphocytic leukemia.

The chain links TRBV11-1 to TRBJ1-4; tentative D call: TRBD1 (6 bases). The germline gives CDR1 SGHAT, CDR2 FQDESV (reference sequence). The CDR3 totals 15 residues. With 5 bases removed from V and 0 bases from J, the gap between germline ends came to 10 bases. The CDR3 region is CASSQGQTTNEKLFF. CDR3 DNA: TGTGCCAGCAGCCAAGGACAGACAACTAATGAAAAACTGTTTTTT. The whole variable domain, remainder taken from reference TRBV11-1 and TRBJ1-4, is EAEVAQSPRYKITEKSQAVAFWCDPISGHATLYWYRQILGQGPELLVQFQDESVVDDSQLPKDRFSAERLKGVDSTLKIQPAELGDSAMYLCASSQGQTTNEKLFFGSGTQLSVL.

This clone was seen a handful of times. The chain joins TRBV19 to TRBJ2-7; TRBD1 aligns across 7 bases. The J segment lost 2 bases and the V segment lost 6 bases, leaving 16 bases of the junction unmatched. The CDR3 has 17 residues. CDR1 is LNHDA, CDR2 SQIVND, per germline (reference sequence). CDR3 DNA sequence: TGTGCCAGTAGCAAGGACCCACGGGACAGTAGGACCTACGAGCAGTACTTC. This gives the protein CASSKDPRDSRTYEQYF.

This rearrangement joins TRBV18 to TRBJ2-6, with no clear D. Germline CDR1 and CDR2: KGHSH and LQKENI. V was trimmed by 1 base and J by 2 bases, leaving 12 bases between them. This CDR3 is 17 amino acids long. The CDR3 reads CASSPLIGRTGANVLTF. The CDR3 DNA reads as TGTGCCAGCTCACCACTGATCGGACGGACTGGGGCCAACGTCCTGACTTTC.

The chain has TRBV6-5 and TRBJ1-2; 8 positions match TRBD1. V gave up 8 bases and J gave up 6 bases; unmatched junction bases: 8. Germline V gene data show CDR1 as MNHEY and CDR2 as SVGAGI. This CDR3 region has 13 residues. This chain's CDR3 is CASGRTGFDGYTF. The CDR3 nucleotides are TGTGCCAGCGGCCGGACAGGGTTTGATGGCTACACCTTC.

This clone came up once. The chain is built from TRBV19 and TRBJ2-1; a weak D match, TRBD1 (6 bases). V was cut by 3 bases and J by 5 bases, with 20 bases left in between. This CDR3 has 17 amino acids. The germline CDR1 and CDR2 sequences are LNHDA and SQIVND (reference sequence). DNA for the CDR3: TGTGCCAGTAGTATTATGAGTCTGGGGCAGGGGAACAATGAGCAGTTCTTC. Its translation: CASSIMSLGQGNNEQFF.

The chain recombines TRBV5-1 with TRBJ1-4; 11 nucleotides line up with TRBD1. Germline assignment: CDR1 SGHRS and CDR2 YFSETQ. The CDR3 loop spans 17 amino acids. Germline trimming cut 1 base from V and 8 bases from J; bases unmatched to any gene: 10. The CDR3 bases are TGCGCCAGCAGCTTGACCCCCGGACAGGGGGCTCGGGAAAAACTGTTTTTT. Protein product: CASSLTPGQGAREKLFF.

The sample holds a few counts of this clone. The CDR3: CASSLFPGPRNEQFF. The CDR3 region has the DNA TGTGCCAGCAGCTTATTCCCGGGACCGAGGAATGAGCAGTTCTTC. The chain employs TRBV7-3 and TRBJ2-1; the D call may be TRBD1 or TRBD2 (5 bases each). The CDR3 runs 15 residues. Germline lookup yields CDR1 SGHTA and CDR2 FQGTGA. V lost 2 bases and J lost 7, with 15 bases in between.

The chain carries TRBV5-6 and TRBJ1-5; D is possibly TRBD1 (6 bases). This CDR3 spans 14 amino acids. The germline V and J ends were trimmed by 0 bases and 4 bases, with 8 bases remaining between them. The germline CDR1 and CDR2 sequences are SGHDT and YYEEEE. CDR3 residues: CASSLGQVNQPQHF. The CDR3 DNA is TGTGCCAGCAGCTTGGGACAGGTGAATCAGCCCCAGCATTTT.

V usage is TRBV6-5 and J usage is TRBJ2-7, with TRBD2 as a possible D gene (7 bases). The V and J ends lost 7 bases and 6 bases respectively, with 16 bases between them. Germline lookup yields CDR1 MNHEY and CDR2 SVGAGI. The CDR3 is 13 residues long. CDR3 sequence reads: CASTPGGGFEQYF. The CDR3 region has the DNA TGTGCCAGCACACCGGGGGGCGGGTTCGAGCAGTACTTC.